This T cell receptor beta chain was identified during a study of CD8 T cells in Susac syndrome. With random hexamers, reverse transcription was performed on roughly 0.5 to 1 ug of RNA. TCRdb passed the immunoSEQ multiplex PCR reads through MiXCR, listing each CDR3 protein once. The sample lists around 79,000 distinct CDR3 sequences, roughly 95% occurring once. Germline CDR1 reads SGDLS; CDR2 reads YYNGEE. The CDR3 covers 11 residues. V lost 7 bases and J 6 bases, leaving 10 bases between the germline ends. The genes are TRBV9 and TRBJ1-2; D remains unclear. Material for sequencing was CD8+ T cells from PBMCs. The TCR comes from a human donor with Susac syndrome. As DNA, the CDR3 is TGTGCCAGCGGCCCCCGGGATGGCTACACCTTC. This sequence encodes CASGPRDGYTF. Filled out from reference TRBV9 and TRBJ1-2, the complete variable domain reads DSGVTQTPKHLITATGQRVTLRCSPRSGDLSVYWYQQSLDQGLQFLIQYYNGEERAKGNILERFSAQQFPDLHSELNLSSLELGDSALYFCASGPRDGYTFGSGTRLTVV.